The 7 T cell receptor beta chains below all came from one sample that was sequenced in a study of blood T cell repertoires in COVID-19. Generated by immunoSEQ multiplex PCR, the TCRdb table keeps only in-frame clones and is missing some. The profile covers some 190,000 clones, with 80% to 90% appearing a single time and 2% to 2.5% taken by the ten largest. Sequencing was carried out using PBMCs or T cells enriched from blood (not recorded which). The source of these receptors is a woman aged 40 to 50 with acute COVID-19.

This chain uses TRBV7-8 with TRBJ2-7; 12 positions match TRBD2. V shed 3 bases and J 0 bases; nucleotides not matched to a gene: 15. Germline values: CDR1 SGHVS, CDR2 FQNEAQ. This CDR3 contains 20 residues. The CDR3 region has the DNA TGTGCCAGCAGCTTCAGGAGGGCTAGCGGGGGGGCTAAAAGCTCCTACGAGCAGTACTTC. As protein: CASSFRRASGGAKSSYEQYF.

A few counts support this clone. The chain couples TRBV4-1 to TRBJ2-5, with 8 bases identical to TRBD1. In germline, CDR1 is MGHRA, CDR2 YSYEKL. The CDR3 is 18 amino acids. V shed 4 bases and J 1 base; nucleotides not matched to a gene: 14. The CDR3 DNA is TGCGCCAGCAGCCGGGTGACAGGGGCCAGATCAGGCCAAGAGACCCAGTACTTC. Residues: CASSRVTGARSGQETQYF.

The V call is TRBV7-3, the J call TRBJ2-3; 13 nucleotides match TRBD2. The junction had 8 bases not matched to a gene; V was cut back by 5 bases and J by 0 bases. This CDR3 spans 18 amino acids. CDR1 and CDR2 (germline): SGHTA, FQGTGA. DNA for the CDR3: TGTGCCAGCAGCCCGACTAGCGGGGGGATGACTAGCACAGATACGCAGTATTTT. The encoded protein is CASSPTSGGMTSTDTQYF. The entire variable domain, with the rest obtained from reference TRBV7-3 and TRBJ2-3, is as follows: GAGVSQTPSNKVTEKGKYVELRCDPISGHTALYWYRQSLGQGPEFLIYFQGTGAADDSGLPNDRFFAVRPEGSVSTLKIQRTERGDSAVYLCASSPTSGGMTSTDTQYFGPGTRLTVL.

This clone came up a few times. The chain employs TRBV4-2 and TRBJ2-1, with TRBD2 matching over 9 bases. Germline V lookup: CDR1 LGHNA, CDR2 YNFKEQ. J was trimmed by 9 bases and V by 3 bases; bases with no gene match: 15. This CDR3 has 17 residues. CDR3: CASSQPPRLAGIVEQFF. The CDR3 DNA follows: TGTGCCAGCAGCCAGCCCCCGCGGCTAGCGGGAATCGTTGAGCAGTTCTTC.

The rearrangement links TRBV14 to TRBJ1-1; 7 nucleotides match TRBD1. CDR1 is SGHDN, CDR2 FVKESK, per germline. The ends lost 8 bases at V and 2 bases at J; junction bases unmatched: 11. The CDR3 contains 15 residues. DNA for the CDR3: TGTGCCAGCGCCCCCGACAGGGTAGGAAACACTGAAGCTTTCTTT. As protein: CASAPDRVGNTEAFF.

The chain has TRBV4-2 and TRBJ2-7, with D tentatively TRBD2 (6 bases). Germline values: CDR1 LGHNA, CDR2 YNFKEQ. The CDR3 runs 15 residues. V gave up 0 bases and J gave up 2 bases, with 11 bases separating them. The CDR3 sequence: CASSQDIERAYEQYF. As DNA, the CDR3 is TGTGCCAGCAGCCAAGATATCGAGCGGGCCTACGAGCAGTACTTC.

The rearrangement links TRBV5-1 to TRBJ2-1; 11 bases are shared with TRBD1. Germline values: CDR1 SGHRS, CDR2 YFSETQ. The CDR3 is 15 residues long. Germline trimming cut 3 bases from V and 12 bases from J; bases unmatched to any gene: 11. The CDR3 region has the DNA TGCGCCAGCAGCTCCGGGACAGGGGGTCCACATGGGCAGTTCTTC. The encoded protein is CASSSGTGGPHGQFF. Based on the CDR3 plus reference TRBV5-1 and TRBJ2-1, the full variable domain is KAGVTQTPRYLIKTRGQQVTLSCSPISGHRSVSWYQQTPGQGLQFLFEYFSETQRNKGNFPGRFSGRQFSNSRSEMNVSTLELGDSALYLCASSSGTGGPHGQFFGPGTRLTVL.